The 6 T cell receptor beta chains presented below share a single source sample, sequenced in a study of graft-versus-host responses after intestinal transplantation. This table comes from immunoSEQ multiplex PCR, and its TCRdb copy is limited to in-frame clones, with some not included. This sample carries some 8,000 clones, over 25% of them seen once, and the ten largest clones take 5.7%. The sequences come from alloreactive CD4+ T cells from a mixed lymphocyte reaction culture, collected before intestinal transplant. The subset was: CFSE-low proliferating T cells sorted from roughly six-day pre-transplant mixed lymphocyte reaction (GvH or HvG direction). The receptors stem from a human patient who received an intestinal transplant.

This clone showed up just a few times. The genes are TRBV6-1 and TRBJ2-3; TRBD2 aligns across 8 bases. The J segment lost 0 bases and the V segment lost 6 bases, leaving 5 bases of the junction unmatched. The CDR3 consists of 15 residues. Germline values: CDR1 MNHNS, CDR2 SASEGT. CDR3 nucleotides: TGTGCCAGCAGAAAACTAGCGGATAGCACAGATACGCAGTATTTT. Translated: CASRKLADSTDTQYF.

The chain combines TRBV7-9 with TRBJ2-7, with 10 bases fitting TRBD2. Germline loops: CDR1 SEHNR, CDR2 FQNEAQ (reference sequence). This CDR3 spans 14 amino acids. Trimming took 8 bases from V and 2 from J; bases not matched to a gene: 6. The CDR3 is CASVPSGSPYEQYF. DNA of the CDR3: TGTGCCAGCGTTCCTAGCGGGAGTCCCTACGAGCAGTACTTC.

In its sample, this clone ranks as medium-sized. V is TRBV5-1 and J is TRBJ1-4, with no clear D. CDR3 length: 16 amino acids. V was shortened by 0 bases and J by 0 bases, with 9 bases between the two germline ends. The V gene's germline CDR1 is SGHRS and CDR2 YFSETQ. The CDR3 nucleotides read TGCGCCAGCAGCTTGGCCGAGTACCCAACTAATGAAAAACTGTTTTTT. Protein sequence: CASSLAEYPTNEKLFF. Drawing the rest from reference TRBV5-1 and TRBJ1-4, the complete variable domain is KAGVTQTPRYLIKTRGQQVTLSCSPISGHRSVSWYQQTPGQGLQFLFEYFSETQRNKGNFPGRFSGRQFSNSRSEMNVSTLELGDSALYLCASSLAEYPTNEKLFFGSGTQLSVL.

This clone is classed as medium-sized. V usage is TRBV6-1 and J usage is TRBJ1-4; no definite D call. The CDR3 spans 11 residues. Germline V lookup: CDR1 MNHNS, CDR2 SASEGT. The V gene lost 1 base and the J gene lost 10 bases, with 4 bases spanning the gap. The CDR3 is CASSEVVKLFF. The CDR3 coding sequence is TGTGCCAGCAGTGAAGTAGTAAAACTGTTTTTT.

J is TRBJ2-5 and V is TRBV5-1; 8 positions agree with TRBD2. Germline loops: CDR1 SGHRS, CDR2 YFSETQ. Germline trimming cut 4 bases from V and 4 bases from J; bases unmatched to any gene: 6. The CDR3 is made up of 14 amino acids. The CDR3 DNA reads TGCGCCAGCAGCCCTCGGGGGGGCGGAGAGACCCAGTACTTC. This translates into CASSPRGGGETQYF. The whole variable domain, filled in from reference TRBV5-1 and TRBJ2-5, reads KAGVTQTPRYLIKTRGQQVTLSCSPISGHRSVSWYQQTPGQGLQFLFEYFSETQRNKGNFPGRFSGRQFSNSRSEMNVSTLELGDSALYLCASSPRGGGETQYFGPGTRLLVL.

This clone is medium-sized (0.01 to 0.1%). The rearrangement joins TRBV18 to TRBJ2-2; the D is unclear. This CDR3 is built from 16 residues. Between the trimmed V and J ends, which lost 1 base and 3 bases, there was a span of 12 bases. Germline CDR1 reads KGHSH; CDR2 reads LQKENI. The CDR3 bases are TGTGCCAGCTCACCACTGGGTCAGGCCTACACCGGGGAGCTGTTTTTT. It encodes CASSPLGQAYTGELFF.